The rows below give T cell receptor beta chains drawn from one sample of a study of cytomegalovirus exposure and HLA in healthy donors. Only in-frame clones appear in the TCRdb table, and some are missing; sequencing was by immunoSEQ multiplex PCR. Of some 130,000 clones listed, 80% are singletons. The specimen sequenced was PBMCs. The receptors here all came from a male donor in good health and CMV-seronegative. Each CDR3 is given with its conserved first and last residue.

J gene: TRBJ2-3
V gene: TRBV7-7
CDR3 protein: CASSSPRVLARGTDTQYF

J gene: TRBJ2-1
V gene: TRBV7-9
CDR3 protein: CASSLRGGRWDYNEQFF

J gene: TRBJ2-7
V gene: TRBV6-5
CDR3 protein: CASSYMGRYEQYF

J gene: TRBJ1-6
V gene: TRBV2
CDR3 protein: CASSGRSSYNSPLHF

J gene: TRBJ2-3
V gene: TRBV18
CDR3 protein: CASSPRVEGASGDTQYF

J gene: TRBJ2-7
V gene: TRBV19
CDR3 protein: CASSSHYRDRSPYEQYF

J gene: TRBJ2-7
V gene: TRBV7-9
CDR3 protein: CASSLVPGTEIYEQYF

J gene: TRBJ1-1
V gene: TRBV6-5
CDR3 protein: CASSLDRVNTEAFF

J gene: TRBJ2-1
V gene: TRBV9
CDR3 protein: CASSVDPAGISYNEQFF

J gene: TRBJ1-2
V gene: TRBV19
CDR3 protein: CASSYTGTEANYGYTF

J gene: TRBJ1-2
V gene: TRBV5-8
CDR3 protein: CASSIAGQSYGYTF

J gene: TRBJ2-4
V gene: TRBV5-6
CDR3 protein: CASSPAGTGSGAKNIQYF

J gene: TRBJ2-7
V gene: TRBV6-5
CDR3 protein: CASKESGTGNHEQYF

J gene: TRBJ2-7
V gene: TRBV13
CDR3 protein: CASSTTPGQGAHEQYF

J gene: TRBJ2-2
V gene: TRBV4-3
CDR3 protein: CASSQGPLALNTGELFF

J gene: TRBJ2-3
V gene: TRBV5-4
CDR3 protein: CASSVRGDYADTQYF

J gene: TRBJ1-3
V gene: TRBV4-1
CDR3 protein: CASSNPFAGNTIYF

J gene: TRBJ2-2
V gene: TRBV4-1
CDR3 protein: CASSQGTRLDTGELFF

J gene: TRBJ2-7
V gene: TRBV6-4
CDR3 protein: CASSESPGGHYEQYF

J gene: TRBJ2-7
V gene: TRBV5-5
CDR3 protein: CASSFLAAGPYEQYF

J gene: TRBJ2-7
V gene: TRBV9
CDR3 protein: CASSVGSVAYEQYF

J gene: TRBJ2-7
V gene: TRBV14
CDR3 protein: CASSQGREYEQYF

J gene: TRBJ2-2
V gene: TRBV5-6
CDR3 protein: CASRSYTGPTGELFF

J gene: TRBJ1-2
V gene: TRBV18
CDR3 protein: CASSPPAGHGYTF

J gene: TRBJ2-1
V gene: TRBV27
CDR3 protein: CASSLRTYNEQFF

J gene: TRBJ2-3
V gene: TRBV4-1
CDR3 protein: CASSQAGTTSDTQYF

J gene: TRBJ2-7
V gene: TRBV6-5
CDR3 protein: CASSYPGGYEQYF

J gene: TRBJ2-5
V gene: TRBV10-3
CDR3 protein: CAISEVKGDLETQYF

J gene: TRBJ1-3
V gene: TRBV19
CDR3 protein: CASSIQAGNTIYF

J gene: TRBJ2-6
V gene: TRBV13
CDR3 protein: CASSGSGANVLTF

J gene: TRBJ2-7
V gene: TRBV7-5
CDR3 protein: CARSCDRARSPYEQYF

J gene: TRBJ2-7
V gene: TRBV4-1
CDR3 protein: CASSPAEYDYEQYF

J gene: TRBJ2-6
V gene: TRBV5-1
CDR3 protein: CASSLGRGTGANGLTF

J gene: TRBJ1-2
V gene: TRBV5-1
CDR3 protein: CASSLSLGTVVGYTF

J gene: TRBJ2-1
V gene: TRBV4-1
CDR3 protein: CASSQDVGLAGNEQFF

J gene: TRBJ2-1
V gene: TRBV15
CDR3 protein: CATSRDRVAGARVEQFF

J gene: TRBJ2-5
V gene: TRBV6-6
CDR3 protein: CASSYPAGRETQYF

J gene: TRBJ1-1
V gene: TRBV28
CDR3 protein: CASRQGGDTEAFF

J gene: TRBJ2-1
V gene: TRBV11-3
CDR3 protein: CASSLDGRGYDEQFF

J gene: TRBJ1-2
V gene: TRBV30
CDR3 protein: CAWMPLEGLGYGYTF

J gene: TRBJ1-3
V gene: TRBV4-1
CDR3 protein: CASSQRQGGSSGNTIYF

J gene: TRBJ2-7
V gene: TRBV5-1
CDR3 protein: CASSFRVDRGAYEQYF

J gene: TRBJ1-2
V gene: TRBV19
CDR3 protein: CASINSNYGYTF

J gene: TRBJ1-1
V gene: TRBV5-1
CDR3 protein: CASSVTGNTEAFF

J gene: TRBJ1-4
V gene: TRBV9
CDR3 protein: CASSGGQGAGKLFF

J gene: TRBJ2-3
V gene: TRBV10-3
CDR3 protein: CAISERQGGGTDTQYF

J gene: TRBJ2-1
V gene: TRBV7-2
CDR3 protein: CASRGTGANSYNEQFF

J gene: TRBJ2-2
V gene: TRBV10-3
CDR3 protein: CAVETGGIAGELFF

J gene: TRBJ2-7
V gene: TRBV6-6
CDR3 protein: CASSYGDRGPYEQYF

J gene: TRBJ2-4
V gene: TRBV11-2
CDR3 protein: CASSPLGGHDIQYF